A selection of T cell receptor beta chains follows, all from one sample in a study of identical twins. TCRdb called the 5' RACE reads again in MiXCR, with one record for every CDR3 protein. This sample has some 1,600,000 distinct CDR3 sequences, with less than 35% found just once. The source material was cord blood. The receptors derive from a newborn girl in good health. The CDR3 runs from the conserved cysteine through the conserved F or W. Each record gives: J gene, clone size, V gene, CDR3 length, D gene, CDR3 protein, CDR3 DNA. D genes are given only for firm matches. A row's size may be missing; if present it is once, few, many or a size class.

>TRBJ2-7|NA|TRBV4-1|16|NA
CASSQPLLGSYNEQYF
TGCGCCAGCAGCCAACCACTACTAGGCTCCTACAATGAGCAGTACTTC
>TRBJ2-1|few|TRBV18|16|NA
CASSPTHVLSYNEQFF
TGTGCCAGCTCACCGACCCACGTACTCTCCTACAATGAGCAGTTCTTC
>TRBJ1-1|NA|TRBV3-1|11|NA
CASQRGAEAFF
TGTGCCAGCCAGAGGGGGGCTGAAGCTTTCTTT
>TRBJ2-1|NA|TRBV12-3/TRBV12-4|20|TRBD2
CASSFPRTSGIRSSYNEQFF
TGTGCCAGCAGCTTCCCCCGGACTAGCGGGATTAGGAGCTCCTACAATGAGCAGTTCTTC
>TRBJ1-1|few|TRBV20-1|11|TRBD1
CSANRDRKAFF
TGCAGTGCTAACCGGGACAGGAAAGCTTTCTTT
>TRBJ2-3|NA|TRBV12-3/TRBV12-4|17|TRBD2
CASSPGLAGSGTDAQYF
TGTGCCAGCAGCCCGGGACTAGCGGGAAGCGGCACAGATGCGCAGTATTTT
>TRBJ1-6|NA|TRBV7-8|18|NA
CASSLRPLPYSYNSPLHF
TGTGCCAGCAGCTTAAGACCGTTACCCTACTCCTATAATTCACCCCTCCACTTT
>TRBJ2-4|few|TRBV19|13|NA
CASSIVPKNIQYF
TGTGCCAGTAGTATAGTTCCGAAAAACATTCAGTACTTC
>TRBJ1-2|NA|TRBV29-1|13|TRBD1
CSVGTGSDYGYTF
TGCAGCGTTGGGACAGGAAGTGACTATGGCTACACCTTC
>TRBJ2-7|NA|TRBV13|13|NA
CASSLVGGSEQYF
TGTGCCAGCAGCTTAGTGGGCGGGTCCGAGCAGTACTTC
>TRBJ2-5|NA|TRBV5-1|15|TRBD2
CASSEGTSGRETQYF
TGCGCCAGCAGCGAAGGGACTAGCGGGAGAGAGACCCAGTACTTC
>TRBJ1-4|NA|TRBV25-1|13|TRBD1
CASKDRVTEKLFF
TGTGCCAGCAAGGACAGGGTTACTGAAAAACTGTTTTTT
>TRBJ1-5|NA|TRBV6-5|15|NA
CASRKRQDPNQPQHF
TGTGCCAGCAGAAAGCGACAGGACCCTAATCAGCCCCAGCATTTT
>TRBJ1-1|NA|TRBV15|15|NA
CATSRDGRQNTEAFF
TGTGCCACCAGCAGAGATGGGCGGCAGAACACTGAAGCTTTCTTT
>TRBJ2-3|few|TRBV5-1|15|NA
CASSLKPGVEDTQYF
TGCGCCAGCAGCTTAAAGCCAGGGGTTGAGGATACGCAGTATTTT
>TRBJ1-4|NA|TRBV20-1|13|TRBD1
CSATGTVNEKLFF
TGCAGTGCTACCGGGACAGTTAATGAAAAACTGTTTTTT
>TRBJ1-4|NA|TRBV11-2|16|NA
CASSLDRGLHNEKLFF
TGTGCCAGCAGCTTAGATCGGGGACTCCATAATGAAAAACTGTTTTTT
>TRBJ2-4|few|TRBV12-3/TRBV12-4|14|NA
CASSLGGARDIQYF
TGTGCCAGCAGTTTGGGCGGAGCTAGGGACATTCAGTACTTC
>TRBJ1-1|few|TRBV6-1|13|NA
CASSAIMGTEAFF
TGTGCCAGCAGTGCCATAATGGGCACTGAAGCTTTCTTT
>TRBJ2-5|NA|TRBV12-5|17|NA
CASGLVRGSWGQETQYF
TGTGCTAGTGGTTTGGTACGAGGCAGTTGGGGACAAGAGACCCAGTACTTC
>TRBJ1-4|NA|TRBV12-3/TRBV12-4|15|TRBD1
CASSRAGTGNEKLFF
TGTGCCAGCAGCCGCGCCGGGACAGGGAACGAAAAACTGTTTTTT
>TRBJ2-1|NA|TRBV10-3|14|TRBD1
CATTGTGIGNEQFF
TGTGCCACCACCGGGACAGGGATCGGCAATGAGCAGTTCTTC
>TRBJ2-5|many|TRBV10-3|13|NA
CAISAVVGETQYF
TGTGCCATCAGTGCCGTTGTGGGAGAGACCCAGTACTTC
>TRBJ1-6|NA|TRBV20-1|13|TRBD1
CSARGDRNSPLHF
TGCAGTGCTAGAGGGGACAGGAATTCACCCCTCCACTTT
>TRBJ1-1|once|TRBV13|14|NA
CASSLDMANTEAFF
TGTGCCAGCAGCCTAGATATGGCCAACACTGAAGCTTTCTTT
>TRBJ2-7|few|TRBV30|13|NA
CAWRKGASYEQYF
TGTGCCTGGAGGAAAGGGGCCAGCTACGAGCAGTACTTC
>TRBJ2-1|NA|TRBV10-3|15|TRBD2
CATLELAGFVNEQFF
TGTGCCACTTTAGAACTAGCGGGATTTGTAAATGAGCAGTTCTTC
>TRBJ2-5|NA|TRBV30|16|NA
CAWSVGRLVGQETQYF
TGTGCCTGGAGTGTAGGAAGACTAGTGGGCCAAGAGACCCAGTACTTC
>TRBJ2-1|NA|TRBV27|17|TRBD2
CASSSGTSGLTYNEQFF
TGTGCCAGCAGTTCCGGGACTAGCGGGTTGACCTACAATGAGCAGTTCTTC
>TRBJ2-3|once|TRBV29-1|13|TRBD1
CSVYRGPTDTQYF
TGCAGCGTTTACAGGGGGCCGACAGATACGCAGTATTTT
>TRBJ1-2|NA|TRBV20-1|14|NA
CSARSAAVAYGYTF
TGCAGTGCTAGATCGGCCGCGGTGGCCTATGGCTACACCTTC
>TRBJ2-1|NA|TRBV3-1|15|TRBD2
CASSYRGTRTNEQFF
TGTGCCAGCAGCTACCGAGGGACTAGGACAAATGAGCAGTTCTTC
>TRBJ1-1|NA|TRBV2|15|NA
CASSEGDLLNTEAFF
TGTGCCAGCAGTGAAGGAGACTTGCTGAACACTGAAGCTTTCTTT
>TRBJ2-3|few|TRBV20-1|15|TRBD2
CSARVRLARTDTQYF
TGCAGTGCTAGAGTACGACTAGCGAGAACAGATACGCAGTATTTT
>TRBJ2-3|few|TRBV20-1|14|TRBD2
CSATTSSSTDTQYF
TGCAGTGCTACGACTAGCTCTAGCACAGATACGCAGTATTTT
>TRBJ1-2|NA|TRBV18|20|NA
CASSPLSRAGNKIGNYGYTF
TGTGCCAGCTCACCACTAAGTAGGGCGGGGAATAAGATCGGGAACTATGGCTACACCTTC
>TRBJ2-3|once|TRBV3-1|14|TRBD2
CASSQGLAGGGKYF
TGTGCCAGCAGCCAAGGGCTAGCGGGGGGCGGAAAGTATTTT
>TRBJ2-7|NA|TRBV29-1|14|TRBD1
CSVAGTAHSYERYF
TGCAGCGTGGCCGGGACAGCTCACTCCTACGAGCGGTACTTC
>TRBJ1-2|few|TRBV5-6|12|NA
CASSSLTGIYTF
TGTGCCAGCAGCTCTCTAACGGGAATCTACACCTTC
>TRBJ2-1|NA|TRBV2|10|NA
CASNSHEQFF
TGTGCCAGCAACTCCCATGAGCAGTTCTTC
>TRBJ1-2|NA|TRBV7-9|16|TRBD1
CASSLALGTANYGYTF
TGTGCCAGCAGCTTAGCGCTCGGGACAGCTAACTATGGCTACACCTTC
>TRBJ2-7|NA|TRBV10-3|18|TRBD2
CAISESGTSGGAYNEQYF
TGTGCCATCAGTGAGTCTGGGACTAGCGGGGGGGCCTACAATGAGCAGTACTTC
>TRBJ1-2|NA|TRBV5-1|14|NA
CASTNRTVRGGYTF
TGCGCCAGCACAAACAGGACAGTCAGGGGTGGCTACACCTTC
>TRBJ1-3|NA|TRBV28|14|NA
CASSSPPGGNTIYF
TGTGCCAGCAGTTCGCCCCCGGGAGGAAACACCATATATTTT
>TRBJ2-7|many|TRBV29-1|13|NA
CSVAGGSSYEQYF
TGCAGCGTCGCAGGGGGGAGCTCCTACGAGCAGTACTTC
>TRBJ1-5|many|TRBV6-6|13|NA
CASSYDSDQPQHF
TGTGCCAGCAGTTACGACAGCGACCAGCCCCAGCATTTT
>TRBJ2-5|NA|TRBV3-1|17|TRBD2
CASSQERTSSYQETQYF
TGTGCCAGCAGCCAAGAGAGGACTAGCAGCTACCAAGAGACCCAGTACTTC
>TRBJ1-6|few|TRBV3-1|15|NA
CASSLWTVDNSPLHF
TGTGCCAGCAGCCTCTGGACAGTGGATAATTCACCCCTCCACTTT
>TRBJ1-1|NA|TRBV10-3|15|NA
CAISSSDLGNTEAFF
TGTGCCATCAGCTCTTCGGATTTAGGGAACACTGAAGCTTTCTTT
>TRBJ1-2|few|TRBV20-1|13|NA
CSAPDSINYGYTF
TGCAGTGCTCCGGACTCAATTAACTATGGCTACACCTTC